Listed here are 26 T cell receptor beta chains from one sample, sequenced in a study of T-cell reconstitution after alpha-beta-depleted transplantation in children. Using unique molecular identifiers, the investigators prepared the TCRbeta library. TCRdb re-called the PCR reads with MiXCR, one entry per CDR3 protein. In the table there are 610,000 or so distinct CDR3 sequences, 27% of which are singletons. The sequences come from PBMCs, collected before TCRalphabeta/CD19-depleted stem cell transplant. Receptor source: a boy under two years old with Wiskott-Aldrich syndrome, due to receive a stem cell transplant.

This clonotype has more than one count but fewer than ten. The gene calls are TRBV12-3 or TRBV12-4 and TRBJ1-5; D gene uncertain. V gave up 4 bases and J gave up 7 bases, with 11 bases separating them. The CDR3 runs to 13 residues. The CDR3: CASSSWLGQPQHF. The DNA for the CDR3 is TGTGCCAGCAGTTCTTGGCTAGGACAGCCCCAGCATTTT.

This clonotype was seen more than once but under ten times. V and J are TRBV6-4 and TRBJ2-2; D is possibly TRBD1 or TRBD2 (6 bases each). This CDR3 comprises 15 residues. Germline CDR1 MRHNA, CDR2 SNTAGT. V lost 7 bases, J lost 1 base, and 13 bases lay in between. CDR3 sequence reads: CASKLEGVNTGELFF. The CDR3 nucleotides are TGTGCCAGCAAATTGGAGGGGGTGAACACCGGGGAGCTGTTTTTT.

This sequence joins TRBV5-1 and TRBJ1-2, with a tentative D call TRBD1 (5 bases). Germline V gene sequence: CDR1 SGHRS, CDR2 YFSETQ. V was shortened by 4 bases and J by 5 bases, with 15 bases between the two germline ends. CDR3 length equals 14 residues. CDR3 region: CASSHLNDSYGYTF. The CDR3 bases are TGCGCCAGCAGCCACCTTAACGACAGTTATGGCTACACCTTC. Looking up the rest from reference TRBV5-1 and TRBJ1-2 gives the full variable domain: KAGVTQTPRYLIKTRGQQVTLSCSPISGHRSVSWYQQTPGQGLQFLFEYFSETQRNKGNFPGRFSGRQFSNSRSEMNVSTLELGDSALYLCASSHLNDSYGYTFGSGTRLTVV.

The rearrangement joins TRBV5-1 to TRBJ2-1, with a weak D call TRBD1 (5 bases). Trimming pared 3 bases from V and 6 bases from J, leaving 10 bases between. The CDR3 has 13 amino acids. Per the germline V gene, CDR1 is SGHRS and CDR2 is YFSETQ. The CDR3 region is CASSSTVPNEQFF. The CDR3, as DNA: TGCGCCAGCAGCTCGACAGTGCCCAATGAGCAGTTCTTC.

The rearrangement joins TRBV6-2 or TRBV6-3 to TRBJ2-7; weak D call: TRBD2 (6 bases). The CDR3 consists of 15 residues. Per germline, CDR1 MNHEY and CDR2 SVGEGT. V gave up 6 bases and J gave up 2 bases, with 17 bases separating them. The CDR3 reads CASRRTGTPTYEQYF. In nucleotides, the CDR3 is TGTGCCAGCAGACGTACCGGGACTCCAACCTACGAGCAGTACTTC.

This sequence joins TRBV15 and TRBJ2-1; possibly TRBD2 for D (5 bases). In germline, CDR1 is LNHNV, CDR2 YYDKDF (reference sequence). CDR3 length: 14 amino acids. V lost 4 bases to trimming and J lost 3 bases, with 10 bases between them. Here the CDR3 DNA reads TGTGCCACCAGCACCCTACTAGTCTACAATGAGCAGTTCTTC. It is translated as CATSTLLVYNEQFF. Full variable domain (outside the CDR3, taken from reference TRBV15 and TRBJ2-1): DAMVIQNPRYQVTQFGKPVTLSCSQTLNHNVMYWYQQKSSQAPKLLFHYYDKDFNNEADTPDNFQSRRPNTSFCFLDIRSPGLGDTAMYLCATSTLLVYNEQFFGPGTRLTVL.

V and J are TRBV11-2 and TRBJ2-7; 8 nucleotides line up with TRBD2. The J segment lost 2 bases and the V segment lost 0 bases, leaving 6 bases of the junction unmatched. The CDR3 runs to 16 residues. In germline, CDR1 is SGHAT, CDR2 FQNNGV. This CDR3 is CASSLDGGRFAYEQYF. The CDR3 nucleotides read TGTGCCAGCAGCTTAGACGGCGGGAGGTTCGCCTACGAGCAGTACTTC.

CDR3 amino acids: CASSLGLAGGYRTDTQYF. The DNA of the CDR3 is TGCGCCAGCAGCTTGGGACTAGCGGGAGGGTATCGCACAGATACGCAGTATTTT. The chain carries TRBV5-1 and TRBJ2-3, with 14 bases fitting TRBD2. Germline V gene data show CDR1 as SGHRS and CDR2 as YFSETQ. V lost 0 bases, J lost 1 base, and 4 bases stayed unmatched. The CDR3 runs to 18 residues. Supplemented by reference TRBV5-1 and TRBJ2-3, the full variable domain reads KAGVTQTPRYLIKTRGQQVTLSCSPISGHRSVSWYQQTPGQGLQFLFEYFSETQRNKGNFPGRFSGRQFSNSRSEMNVSTLELGDSALYLCASSLGLAGGYRTDTQYFGPGTRLTVL.

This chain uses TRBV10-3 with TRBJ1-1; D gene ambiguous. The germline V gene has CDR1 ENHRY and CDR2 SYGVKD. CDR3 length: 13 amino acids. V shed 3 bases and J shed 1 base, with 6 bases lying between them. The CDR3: CAISDIPNTEAFF. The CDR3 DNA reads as TGTGCCATCAGTGATATCCCGAACACTGAAGCTTTCTTT.

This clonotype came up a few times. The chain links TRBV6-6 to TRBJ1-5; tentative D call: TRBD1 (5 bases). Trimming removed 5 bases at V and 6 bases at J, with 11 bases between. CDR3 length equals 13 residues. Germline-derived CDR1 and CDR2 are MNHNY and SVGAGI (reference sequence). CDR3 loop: CASSMGGTQPQHF. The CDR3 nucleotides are TGTGCCAGCAGTATGGGGGGAACTCAGCCCCAGCATTTT.

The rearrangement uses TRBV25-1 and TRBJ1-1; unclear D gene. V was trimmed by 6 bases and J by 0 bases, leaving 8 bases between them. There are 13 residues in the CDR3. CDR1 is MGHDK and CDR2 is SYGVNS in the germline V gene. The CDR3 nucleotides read TGTGCCAGCAGGGACCTACTGAACACTGAAGCTTTCTTT. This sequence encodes CASRDLLNTEAFF. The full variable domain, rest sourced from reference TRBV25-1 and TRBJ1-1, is EADIYQTPRYLVIGTGKKITLECSQTMGHDKMYWYQQDPGMELHLIHYSYGVNSTEKGDLSSESTVSRIRTEHFPLTLESARPSHTSQYLCASRDLLNTEAFFGQGTRLTVV.

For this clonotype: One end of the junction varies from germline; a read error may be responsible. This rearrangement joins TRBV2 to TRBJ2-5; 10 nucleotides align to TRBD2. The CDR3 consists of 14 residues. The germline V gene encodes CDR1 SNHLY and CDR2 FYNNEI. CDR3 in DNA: TGTGCCAGCAGTGAAGCCCTAGCGGGAGAGGCCCAGTACTTC. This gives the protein CASSEALAGEAQYF.

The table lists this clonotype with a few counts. CDR3 coding DNA: TGCGCCAGCAGCACACTAGCGGGAGTTTCCGAGCAGTACTTC. It specifies CASSTLAGVSEQYF. The chain joins TRBV5-1 to TRBJ2-7; 11 bases align to TRBD2. The CDR3 extends over 14 amino acids. With V trimmed by 4 bases and J by 6 bases, 6 bases remained unmatched. Germline assignment: CDR1 SGHRS and CDR2 YFSETQ.

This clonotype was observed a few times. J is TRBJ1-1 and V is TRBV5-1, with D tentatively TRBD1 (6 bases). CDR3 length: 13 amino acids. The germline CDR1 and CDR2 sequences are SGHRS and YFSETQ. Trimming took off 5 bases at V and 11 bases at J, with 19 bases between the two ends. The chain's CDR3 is CASSREGHGMAFF. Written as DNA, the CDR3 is TGCGCCAGCAGTCGGGAGGGACATGGAATGGCTTTCTTT.

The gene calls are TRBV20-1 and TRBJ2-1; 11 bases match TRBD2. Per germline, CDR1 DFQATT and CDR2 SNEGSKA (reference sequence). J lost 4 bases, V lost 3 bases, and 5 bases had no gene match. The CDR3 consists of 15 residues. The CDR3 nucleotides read TGCAGTGCTAGGGAAACTAGCGGGAGATACAATGAGCAGTTCTTC. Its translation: CSARETSGRYNEQFF.

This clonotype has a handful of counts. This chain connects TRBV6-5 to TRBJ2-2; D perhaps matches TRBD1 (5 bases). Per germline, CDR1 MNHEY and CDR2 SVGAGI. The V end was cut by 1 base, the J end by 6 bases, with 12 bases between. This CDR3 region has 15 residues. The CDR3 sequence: CASSYYRRASGELFF. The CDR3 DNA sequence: TGTGCCAGCAGTTACTACCGCAGGGCATCCGGGGAGCTGTTTTTT.

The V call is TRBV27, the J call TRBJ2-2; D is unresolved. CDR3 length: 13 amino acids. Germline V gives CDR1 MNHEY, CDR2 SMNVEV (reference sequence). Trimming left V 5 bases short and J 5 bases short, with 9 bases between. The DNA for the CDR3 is TGTGCCAGCAGTAGCTCTTGGACCGGGGAGCTGTTTTTT. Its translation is CASSSSWTGELFF.

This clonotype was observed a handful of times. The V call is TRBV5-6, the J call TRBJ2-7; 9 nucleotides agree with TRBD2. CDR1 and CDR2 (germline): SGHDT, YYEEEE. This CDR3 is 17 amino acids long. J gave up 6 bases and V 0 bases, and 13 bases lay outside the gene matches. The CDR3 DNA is TGTGCCAGCAGCTTGGGGTTAGGCCTAGCGGGACGGAGCGAGCAGTACTTC. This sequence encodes CASSLGLGLAGRSEQYF.

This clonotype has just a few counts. CDR3 sequence reads: CASSLGSPTSFYEQYF. Here the CDR3 DNA reads TGTGCCAGCAGCTTAGGCTCCCCTACGAGCTTCTACGAGCAGTACTTC. The chain employs TRBV7-9 and TRBJ2-7; no clear D. Trimming took off 1 base at V and 3 bases at J, with 16 bases between the two ends. The CDR3 runs 16 residues. The V gene's germline CDR1 is SEHNR and CDR2 FQNEAQ (reference sequence).

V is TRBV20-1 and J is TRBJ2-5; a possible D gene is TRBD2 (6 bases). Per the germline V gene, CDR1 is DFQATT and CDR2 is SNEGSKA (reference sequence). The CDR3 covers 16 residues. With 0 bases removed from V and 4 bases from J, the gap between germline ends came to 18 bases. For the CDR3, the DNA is TGCAGTGCTAGAGATCCTGCTAGCGCGACTGGAGAGACCCAGTACTTC. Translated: CSARDPASATGETQYF.

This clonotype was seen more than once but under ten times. CDR3 sequence: CASSSDRDTQYF. CDR3 bases: TGTGCCAGCAGCTCCGACAGGGATACGCAGTATTTT. The chain employs TRBV9 and TRBJ2-3, with D tentatively TRBD1 (6 bases). The CDR3 contains 12 residues. The V end lost 4 bases, the J end lost 6 bases, and 9 bases lay between the germline ends. Germline V gives CDR1 SGDLS, CDR2 YYNGEE. The full variable domain, in which reference TRBV9 and TRBJ2-3 provide the parts outside the CDR3, is DSGVTQTPKHLITATGQRVTLRCSPRSGDLSVYWYQQSLDQGLQFLIQYYNGEERAKGNILERFSAQQFPDLHSELNLSSLELGDSALYFCASSSDRDTQYFGPGTRLTVL.

The CDR3: CASSFLAGGRETQYF. DNA for the CDR3: TGTGCCAGCAGTTTCCTAGCGGGAGGTCGGGAGACCCAGTACTTC. The chain employs TRBV28 and TRBJ2-5; 11 nucleotides agree with TRBD2. With V trimmed by 3 bases and J by 5 bases, 5 bases remained unmatched. CDR3 length equals 15 residues. Germline CDR1 is MDHEN and CDR2 is SYDVKM.

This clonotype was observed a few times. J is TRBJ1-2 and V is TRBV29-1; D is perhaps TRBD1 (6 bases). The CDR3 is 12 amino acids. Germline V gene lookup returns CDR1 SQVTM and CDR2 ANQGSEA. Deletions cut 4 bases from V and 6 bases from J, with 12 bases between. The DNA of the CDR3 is TGCAGCGTTGGGGGGCAGGGACATGGCTACACCTTC. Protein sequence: CSVGGQGHGYTF.

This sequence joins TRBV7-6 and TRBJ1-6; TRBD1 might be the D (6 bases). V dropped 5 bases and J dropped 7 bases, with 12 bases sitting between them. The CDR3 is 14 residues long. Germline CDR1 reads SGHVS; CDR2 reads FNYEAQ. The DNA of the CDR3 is TGTGCCAGCAGCCAATCCGGGACAAATTCACCCCTCCACTTT. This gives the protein CASSQSGTNSPLHF.

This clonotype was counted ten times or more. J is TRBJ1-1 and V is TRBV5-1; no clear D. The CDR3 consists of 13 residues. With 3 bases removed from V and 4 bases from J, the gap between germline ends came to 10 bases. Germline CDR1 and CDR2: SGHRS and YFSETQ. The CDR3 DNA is TGCGCCAGCAGCTCCCGCGGCTCCACTGAAGCTTTCTTT. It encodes CASSSRGSTEAFF.

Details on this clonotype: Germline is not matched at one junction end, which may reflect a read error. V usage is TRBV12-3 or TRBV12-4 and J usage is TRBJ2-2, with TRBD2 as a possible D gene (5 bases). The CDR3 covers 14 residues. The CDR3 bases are TGTGTCAGCAGTTTCGCTAGCTCCACCGGGGAGCTGTTTTTT. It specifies CVSSFASSTGELFF.